This T cell receptor (beta chain) is from a study of T cell repertoires in cytomegalovirus infection. Study results and limitations: The ex vivo response was dominated by HLA-C-restricted CMV-specific TCR beta clonotypes.

The sample holds many counts of this clonotype. Its antigen is unknown. V shed 7 bases and J shed 3 bases, with 16 bases lying between them. Germline loops: CDR1 SGHTA, CDR2 FQGNSA. CDR3 size: 14 residues. Each CDR3 protein is one row after TCRdb ran MiXCR on the reads. Of around 360,000 distinct CDR3 sequences in the sample, approximately 30% were seen once. Material: cultured PBMCs, obtained from culture after CMV antigen stimulation. The sequence derives from a human donor in good health (CMV status not recorded). Some clones in this sample may be carry-over from other donors' samples. This chain links TRBV7-2 with TRBJ2-7, with D perhaps matching TRBD1 (5 bases). CDR3 nucleotide sequence: TGTGCCAGCACGCCCGCCGGACAAAACTACGAGCAGTACTTC. This encodes CASTPAGQNYEQYF.